The 20 T cell receptor beta chains below were found in one sample sequenced in a study of blood T cell repertoires in COVID-19. Generated by immunoSEQ multiplex PCR, the TCRdb table keeps only in-frame clones and is missing some. This sample has around 450,000 clones, with approximately 90% found just once. What was sequenced was peripheral blood. The receptor set was obtained from a woman under 40 with acute or convalescent COVID-19.

This chain uses TRBV6-1 with TRBJ2-7, with D hard to call. V was clipped by 2 bases and J by 6 bases, with 5 bases between them. Germline V gene sequence: CDR1 MNHNS, CDR2 SASEGT. CDR3 length: 11 residues. The CDR3 reads CASSELGEQYF. CDR3 sequence (DNA): TGTGCCAGCAGTGAACTCGGCGAGCAGTACTTC.

This chain joins TRBV9 and TRBJ1-2, with unresolved D. Germline lookup yields CDR1 SGDLS and CDR2 YYNGEE. The CDR3 covers 14 residues. Trimming cost V 4 bases and J 3 bases, with 13 bases left between them. The CDR3 here is CASSPVAEDYGYTF. The DNA of the CDR3 is TGTGCCAGCAGCCCCGTTGCGGAGGACTATGGCTACACCTTC.

The chain has TRBV27 and TRBJ1-5; 8 bases are shared with TRBD1. Germline trimming cut 2 bases from V and 5 bases from J; bases unmatched to any gene: 2. This CDR3 region has 14 residues. Germline V gene lookup returns CDR1 MNHEY and CDR2 SMNVEV (reference sequence). CDR3 nucleotides: TGTGCCAGCAGTTTAAACAGGGGGGATCAGCCCCAGCATTTT. As protein: CASSLNRGDQPQHF.

The chain has TRBV4-1 and TRBJ2-1, with TRBD2 matching over 10 bases. The CDR3 totals 15 residues. Germline lookup yields CDR1 MGHRA and CDR2 YSYEKL. V shed 4 bases, J shed 4 bases, and the junction held 4 bases outside the gene matches. DNA of the CDR3: TGCGCCAGCAGCCCCTTACTAGCGGGGTACAATGAGCAGTTCTTC. Translating it yields CASSPLLAGYNEQFF.

The genes are TRBV24-1 and TRBJ2-3; D might be TRBD1 (5 bases). The germline gives CDR1 KGHDR, CDR2 SFDVKD. Trimming pared 9 bases from V and 3 bases from J, leaving 15 bases between. The CDR3 sequence is 14 residues long. The chain's CDR3 is CATGSKGATDTQYF. DNA for the CDR3: TGTGCCACCGGCTCGAAAGGGGCTACAGATACGCAGTATTTT.

This clone was counted once. The chain recombines TRBV3-1 (or the pseudogene TRBV3-2) with TRBJ2-7; 7 nucleotides agree with TRBD1. The trim removed 6 bases at V and 1 base at J, leaving 9 bases unmatched. CDR1 and CDR2 from the germline V gene are LGHDT and YNNKEL (reference sequence). CDR3 length: 15 amino acids. This CDR3 reads CASRAEAGGSYEQYF. CDR3 coding DNA: TGTGCCAGCAGGGCGGAGGCAGGGGGTTCCTACGAGCAGTACTTC.

The genes are TRBV29-1 and TRBJ1-2; D is perhaps TRBD1 (6 bases). The V gene's germline CDR1 is SQVTM and CDR2 ANQGSEA. This CDR3 contains 16 residues. V was pared by 5 bases and J by 5 bases, with 24 bases between. The CDR3 here is CSVIYLAGAGGYGYTF. CDR3 sequence (DNA): TGCAGCGTTATTTATTTGGCAGGGGCTGGAGGATATGGCTACACCTTC. Looking up the rest from reference TRBV29-1 and TRBJ1-2 gives the full variable domain: SAVISQKPSRDICQRGTSLTIQCQVDSQVTMMFWYRQQPGQSLTLIATANQGSEATYESGFVIDKFPISRPNLTFSTLTVSNMSPEDSSIYLCSVIYLAGAGGYGYTFGSGTRLTVV.

The rearrangement uses TRBV28 and TRBJ2-5, with D possibly being TRBD2 (5 bases). The CDR3 extends over 14 amino acids. The germline V gene has CDR1 MDHEN and CDR2 SYDVKM. V gave up 6 bases and J gave up 2 bases, with 13 bases separating them. In DNA, the CDR3 is TGTGCCAGCAGCCCGGTGAGGGCGCAAGAGACCCAGTACTTC. The encoded protein is CASSPVRAQETQYF.

This chain uses TRBV5-4 with TRBJ1-4; 7 nucleotides agree with TRBD1. The ends lost 0 bases at V and 5 bases at J; junction bases unmatched: 4. Germline loops: CDR1 SGHNT, CDR2 YYREEE (reference sequence). The CDR3 consists of 15 residues. CDR3 in amino acids: CASSLDPGGNEKLFF. The CDR3 DNA is TGTGCCAGCAGCTTGGATCCAGGGGGGAATGAAAAACTGTTTTTT.

The CDR3 sequence: CASSQLGLVRTQYF. CDR3 DNA: TGTGCCAGCAGCCAACTAGGTCTAGTGAGGACCCAGTACTTC. The V and J genes are TRBV3-1 (or the pseudogene TRBV3-2) and TRBJ2-5; D uncertain. Trimming shortened V by 2 bases and J by 7 bases, and 14 bases separated the two germline ends. This CDR3 spans 14 amino acids. Germline V CDR1 and CDR2: LGHDT, YNNKEL (reference sequence).

The rearrangement links TRBV24-1 to TRBJ2-1; TRBD2 matches at 9 bases. The germline V gene encodes CDR1 KGHDR and CDR2 SFDVKD. Trimming at V came to 5 bases and at J to 6 bases, leaving 7 bases not matched to a gene. This CDR3 comprises 15 residues. The CDR3 protein is CATSARGGATNEQFF. The DNA of the CDR3 is TGTGCCACCAGTGCACGCGGGGGGGCCACCAATGAGCAGTTCTTC.

This rearrangement joins TRBV6-1 to TRBJ2-3, with D tentatively TRBD2 (7 bases). The CDR3 has 16 residues. Germline V gene lookup returns CDR1 MNHNS and CDR2 SASEGT. The ends were cut back, 3 bases at V and 6 bases at J, with 19 bases in the middle. The CDR3 reads CASSDRGRGVTDTQYF. The CDR3 DNA reads as TGTGCCAGCAGTGATAGGGGGAGGGGGGTGACGGATACGCAGTATTTT.

The table lists this clone with a few counts. The chain is built from TRBV29-1 and TRBJ1-2; D is perhaps TRBD1 (6 bases). This CDR3 spans 15 amino acids. Germline lookup yields CDR1 SQVTM and CDR2 ANQGSEA. Deletions cut 4 bases from V and 5 bases from J, with 20 bases between. CDR3 in amino acids: CSVASTQGSRYGYTF. The CDR3 DNA sequence: TGCAGCGTTGCGTCCACACAGGGATCGAGGTATGGCTACACCTTC.

This clone was seen a handful of times. Different DNA sequences within this sample yield the same CDR3. V usage is TRBV4-1 and J usage is TRBJ2-5, with a tentative D call TRBD1 (5 bases). Trimming removed 3 bases at V and 0 bases at J, with 5 bases between. Germline loops: CDR1 MGHRA, CDR2 YSYEKL. CDR3 length: 13 residues. The CDR3 region is CASSQTDQETQYF. The CDR3 coding sequence is TGCGCCAGCAGCCAGACAGACCAAGAGACCCAGTACTTC.

This chain links TRBV4-1 with TRBJ2-3; 11 bases are a match to TRBD2. The junction had 6 bases not matched to a gene; V was cut back by 0 bases and J by 4 bases. This CDR3 is built from 17 residues. CDR1 and CDR2 from the germline V gene are MGHRA and YSYEKL. The chain's CDR3 is CASSQEGISGGADTQYF. The DNA for the CDR3 is TGCGCCAGCAGCCAAGAGGGGATTAGCGGGGGGGCAGATACGCAGTATTTT.

This rearrangement joins TRBV2 to TRBJ2-1; 8 bases align to TRBD1. Germline V gene data show CDR1 as SNHLY and CDR2 as FYNNEI. The CDR3 consists of 15 residues. Trimming at V came to 5 bases and at J to 7 bases, leaving 10 bases not matched to a gene. CDR3 DNA: TGTGCCAGCAGTCGGACAGGGATGGAGGGGAATGAGCAGTTCTTC. Translating gives CASSRTGMEGNEQFF.

The CDR3 coding sequence is TGTGCCAGCAGTTTACTAGCGGGGGGAGACACCGGGGAGCTGTTTTTT. Encoded protein: CASSLLAGGDTGELFF. The chain uses TRBV28 and TRBJ2-2, with 11 bases that match TRBD2. Per germline, CDR1 MDHEN and CDR2 SYDVKM. There are 16 residues in the CDR3. The trim removed 2 bases at V and 3 bases at J, leaving 2 bases unmatched.

The V and J genes are TRBV7-8 and TRBJ1-4, with D possibly matching TRBD1 (6 bases). V was trimmed by 4 bases and J by 5 bases, leaving 14 bases between them. The CDR3 consists of 15 residues. Germline CDR1 reads SGHVS; CDR2 reads FQNEAQ. The CDR3 DNA reads as TGTGCCAGCAGCTCCGCCGGGACACAAAATGAAAAACTGTTTTTT. Translation gives CASSSAGTQNEKLFF.

J is TRBJ2-7 and V is TRBV27, with D tentatively TRBD1 (6 bases). V was cut by 5 bases and J by 3 bases, with 11 bases left in between. CDR3 size: 13 residues. CDR1 is MNHEY, CDR2 SMNVEV, per germline (reference sequence). CDR3 in DNA: TGTGCCAGCAGTCCCCGACAGGACTACGAGCAGTACTTC. Its protein product is CASSPRQDYEQYF.

In this sample, this clone turned up once. This chain links TRBV5-4 with TRBJ2-5, with TRBD2 identical over 8 bases. After removal of 0 bases from V and 9 bases from J, the junction contained 7 bases not matched to a gene. This CDR3 has 14 amino acids. CDR1 and CDR2 from the germline V gene are SGHNT and YYREEE (reference sequence). CDR3 region: CASSLGTSPQAQYF. CDR3 in DNA: TGTGCCAGCAGCTTGGGGACTAGCCCCCAGGCCCAGTACTTC.